This TCR beta chain was recorded in a study of blood T cell repertoires in COVID-19. The CDR3 loop spans 16 amino acids. V gave up 2 bases and J gave up 2 bases, with 14 bases separating them. Germline-derived CDR1 and CDR2 are SGHAT and FQNNGV. The method was immunoSEQ multiplex PCR; TCRdb's version includes in-frame clones alone and lacks a portion of them. In the table there are around 30,000 clones, 85% of which are singletons. V and J are TRBV11-2 and TRBJ2-3; D is perhaps TRBD1 (6 bases). The source material was peripheral blood. This receptor was taken from a woman in her sixties or seventies with active COVID-19. CDR3: CASSLFQGQVTDTQYF. DNA of the CDR3: TGTGCCAGCAGCTTATTTCAGGGGCAGGTCACAGATACGCAGTATTTT. The complete variable domain, with remaining parts taken from reference TRBV11-2 and TRBJ2-3, reads EAGVAQSPRYKIIEKRQSVAFWCNPISGHATLYWYQQILGQGPKLLIQFQNNGVVDDSQLPKDRFSAERLKGVDSTLKIQPAKLEDSAVYLCASSLFQGQVTDTQYFGPGTRLTVL.